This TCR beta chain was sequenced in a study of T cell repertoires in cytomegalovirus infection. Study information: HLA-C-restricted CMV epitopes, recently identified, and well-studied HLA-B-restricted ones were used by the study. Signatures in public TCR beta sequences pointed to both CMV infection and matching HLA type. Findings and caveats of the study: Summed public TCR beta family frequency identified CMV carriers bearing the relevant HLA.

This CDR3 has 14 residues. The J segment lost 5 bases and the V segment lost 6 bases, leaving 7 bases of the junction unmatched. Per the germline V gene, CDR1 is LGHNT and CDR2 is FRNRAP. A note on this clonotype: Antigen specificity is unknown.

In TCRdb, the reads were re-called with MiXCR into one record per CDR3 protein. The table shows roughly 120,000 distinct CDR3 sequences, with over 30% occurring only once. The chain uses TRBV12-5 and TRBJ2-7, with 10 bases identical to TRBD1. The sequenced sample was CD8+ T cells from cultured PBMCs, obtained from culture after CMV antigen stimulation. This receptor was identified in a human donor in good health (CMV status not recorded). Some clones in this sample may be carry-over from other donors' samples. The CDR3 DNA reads TGTGCTAGTGGCATGGGACAGGGGACCCACGAGCAGTACTTC. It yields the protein CASGMGQGTHEQYF.